Described below is a single T cell receptor beta chain sequence and its context. These data are taken from a study of blood T cell repertoires in COVID-19. Clones were read by immunoSEQ multiplex PCR, and TCRdb kept only the in-frame ones, dropping some. The sample has 230,000 or so clones, around 89% seen once. The germline V gene has CDR1 SGHRS and CDR2 YFSETQ. CDR3 length equals 13 residues. Between the trimmed V and J ends, which lost 0 bases and 2 bases, there was a span of 5 bases. The source is a woman under 40 who had recovered from COVID-19. Sequenced input: PBMCs or T cells enriched from blood (not recorded which). The chain carries TRBV5-1 and TRBJ1-1, with D unresolved. The CDR3 here is CASSLDSNTEAFF. CDR3 DNA: TGCGCCAGCAGCTTGGACAGTAACACTGAAGCTTTCTTT.